The 32 T cell receptor beta chains below all came from one sample that was sequenced in a study of high-grade serous ovarian cancer treatment subgroups. Sequencing used immunoSEQ multiplex PCR; TCRdb keeps in-frame clones, though not all of them. The sample includes fewer than 6,500 clones, approximately 70% seen only once; the top ten take 9.3%. Tumor samples were obtained before definitive surgery or chemotherapy. The sample was tumor tissue. These receptor sequences come from a human donor with high-grade serous ovarian cancer.

CDR3 coding DNA: TGTGCCAGCAGTGTACCCGGGACAAACCCCTACGAGCAGTACTTC. It encodes CASSVPGTNPYEQYF. This sequence joins TRBV27 and TRBJ2-7, with D possibly being TRBD1 (6 bases). Germline-derived CDR1 and CDR2 are MNHEY and SMNVEV (reference sequence). The CDR3 loop spans 15 amino acids. V lost 5 bases, J lost 2 bases, and 16 bases lay in between.

The chain has TRBV6-5 and TRBJ2-5; 7 bases agree with TRBD2. Germline V CDR1 and CDR2: MNHEY, SVGAGI. V lost 7 bases and J lost 5; bases outside the gene matches: 13. This CDR3 is 15 amino acids long. This CDR3 is CASKGLVGGPETQYF. The CDR3 region has the DNA TGTGCCAGCAAAGGACTAGTGGGAGGGCCGGAGACCCAGTACTTC.

J is TRBJ1-2 and V is TRBV7-6, with 12 bases identical to TRBD1. The germline V gene has CDR1 SGHVS and CDR2 FNYEAQ. The CDR3 is 17 amino acids. V was pared by 1 base and J by 4 bases, with 7 bases of the junction left unmatched. DNA of the CDR3: TGTGCCAGCAGCTTAGAATCCGGGACAGGGGGCGGCTATGGCTACACCTTC. It translates to CASSLESGTGGGYGYTF.

CDR3 in amino acids: CASSLWLTGGFGYTF. CDR3 DNA sequence: TGTGCCAGCAGTTTATGGTTGACAGGGGGGTTTGGCTACACCTTC. The chain employs TRBV28 and TRBJ1-2; 9 positions match TRBD1. The CDR3 loop spans 15 amino acids. The J segment lost 7 bases and the V segment lost 0 bases, leaving 6 bases of the junction unmatched. CDR1 and CDR2 from the germline V gene are MDHEN and SYDVKM.

This clone was found a few times. This chain connects TRBV27 to TRBJ2-3, with a tentative D call TRBD1 (7 bases). V was pared by 5 bases and J by 2 bases, with 17 bases between. From germline, CDR1 is MNHEY and CDR2 SMNVEV (reference sequence). The CDR3 consists of 16 residues. The CDR3 bases are TGTGCCAGCAGTAGGAGGGGGCCTCTCTCCACAGATACGCAGTATTTT. Amino acids: CASSRRGPLSTDTQYF.

The rearrangement links TRBV10-1 to TRBJ2-1, with D possibly matching TRBD1 (5 bases). V was trimmed by 4 bases and J by 3 bases, leaving 13 bases between them. This CDR3 has 15 amino acids. The germline gives CDR1 WNHNN, CDR2 SYGVQD (reference sequence). CDR3 sequence reads: CASSGGRVGYNEQFF. The DNA for the CDR3 is TGCGCCAGCAGTGGAGGCAGGGTTGGCTACAATGAGCAGTTCTTC.

The rearrangement uses TRBV7-3 and TRBJ2-3; 7 nucleotides line up with TRBD2. The CDR3 is 15 amino acids. The V gene end was trimmed by 3 bases and the J gene end by 3 bases; junction bases not matched to a gene: 6. Looked up from germline, CDR1 is SGHTA and CDR2 is FQGTGA. The CDR3, as DNA: TGTGCCAGCAGCTTTGGCGGGAGCCGGACAGATACGCAGTATTTT. Protein product: CASSFGGSRTDTQYF.

This clone was seen only a few times. J is TRBJ2-7 and V is TRBV29-1; D not resolved. The germline V gene has CDR1 SQVTM and CDR2 ANQGSEA. The V end lost 5 bases, the J end lost 5 bases, and 13 bases lay between the germline ends. The CDR3 has 12 residues. For the CDR3, the DNA is TGCAGCGTTCGGGCGAGTAGTCACGAGCAGTACTTC. Its translation is CSVRASSHEQYF.

The V and J genes are TRBV27 and TRBJ1-2, with a tentative D call TRBD1 (6 bases). This CDR3 region has 16 residues. Per germline, CDR1 MNHEY and CDR2 SMNVEV (reference sequence). V lost 6 bases and J 5 bases, leaving 22 bases between the germline ends. The CDR3 DNA reads as TGTGCCAGCAGCACTCTGGCGGGGGCGGAGGGGTATGGCTACACCTTC. Translation gives CASSTLAGAEGYGYTF.

The chain combines TRBV30 with TRBJ2-7, with D uncertain. Germline V gene data show CDR1 as GTSNPN and CDR2 as SVGIG (reference sequence). The CDR3 spans 16 residues. Trimming took off 1 base at V and 3 bases at J, with 19 bases between the two ends. The CDR3 loop is CAWSGLRLNRDYEQYF. CDR3 coding DNA: TGTGCCTGGAGTGGGCTACGGCTCAATAGAGACTACGAGCAGTACTTC.

This clone was found a few times. The rearrangement links TRBV7-9 to TRBJ1-2; 7 nucleotides match TRBD1. The germline CDR1 and CDR2 sequences are SEHNR and FQNEAQ (reference sequence). The CDR3 has 15 residues. V lost 1 base, J lost 0 bases, and 2 bases stayed unmatched. For the CDR3, the DNA is TGTGCCAGCAGCTTAGGGACAGGTTCTAACTATGGCTACACCTTC. It is translated as CASSLGTGSNYGYTF.

This sequence joins TRBV4-2 and TRBJ2-1; no definite D call. This CDR3 has 13 residues. V was pared by 0 bases and J by 1 base, with 1 base between. The germline CDR1 and CDR2 sequences are LGHNA and YNFKEQ. CDR3 bases: TGTGCCAGCAGCCAAGATTCCTACAATGAGCAGTTCTTC. It codes for CASSQDSYNEQFF.

This clone was detected only a few times. The genes are TRBV7-6 and TRBJ2-1, with D hard to call. Trimming took off 1 base at V and 2 bases at J, with 9 bases between the two ends. The CDR3 extends over 15 amino acids. The V gene's germline CDR1 is SGHVS and CDR2 FNYEAQ. The CDR3 loop reads CASSLDSVPYNEQFF. The DNA of the CDR3 is TGTGCCAGCAGCTTAGACAGTGTCCCCTACAATGAGCAGTTCTTC. The variable domain in full, with the rest retrieved from reference TRBV7-6 and TRBJ2-1, is GAGVSQSPRYKVTKRGQDVALRCDPISGHVSLYWYRQALGQGPEFLTYFNYEAQQDKSGLPNDRFSAERPEGSISTLTIQRTEQRDSAMYRCASSLDSVPYNEQFFGPGTRLTVL.

The V call is TRBV6-6, the J call TRBJ1-1; no clear D gene. Germline lookup yields CDR1 MNHNY and CDR2 SVGAGI (reference sequence). The CDR3 loop spans 15 amino acids. The germline V and J ends were trimmed by 0 bases and 4 bases, with 12 bases remaining between them. The CDR3 nucleotides read TGTGCCAGCAGTTACTCGAAGGCACAAGCCACTGAAGCTTTCTTT. Amino acids: CASSYSKAQATEAFF.

The CDR3 nucleotides read TGTGCCAGCAGCTATGAGAGAGGTGATACGCAGTATTTT. This encodes CASSYERGDTQYF. The chain links TRBV5-4 to TRBJ2-3, with D uncertain. Germline CDR1 SGHNT, CDR2 YYREEE (reference sequence). Trimming took off 3 bases at V and 6 bases at J, with 11 bases between the two ends. The CDR3 consists of 13 residues.

This clone was counted a few times. At the DNA level, this CDR3 is encoded by other sequences in the same sample as well. This chain joins TRBV7-6 and TRBJ2-2; 7 bases match TRBD2. This CDR3 has 15 amino acids. V dropped 2 bases and J dropped 4; count of bases not matched to a gene: 4. Germline values: CDR1 SGHVS, CDR2 FNYEAQ. As DNA, the CDR3 is TGTGCCAGCAGCTTAAGCGGGATGGTCACCGGGGAGCTGTTTTTT. Residues: CASSLSGMVTGELFF.

This clone appeared once. The V and J genes are TRBV11-2 and TRBJ2-3, with D maybe TRBD2 (5 bases). CDR1 and CDR2 (germline): SGHAT, FQNNGV. V was clipped by 0 bases and J by 0 bases, with 13 bases between them. This CDR3 is 17 amino acids long. As DNA, the CDR3 is TGTGCCAGCAGCTTAGATCAAGAGGGCGGAAGCACAGATACGCAGTATTTT. Translating gives CASSLDQEGGSTDTQYF. The variable domain in full, with the rest retrieved from reference TRBV11-2 and TRBJ2-3, is EAGVAQSPRYKIIEKRQSVAFWCNPISGHATLYWYQQILGQGPKLLIQFQNNGVVDDSQLPKDRFSAERLKGVDSTLKIQPAKLEDSAVYLCASSLDQEGGSTDTQYFGPGTRLTVL.

V usage is TRBV10-2 and J usage is TRBJ1-3; tentative D call: TRBD1 (5 bases). The CDR3 is 14 amino acids. Per the germline V gene, CDR1 is WSHSY and CDR2 is SAAADI. Trimming removed 6 bases at V and 0 bases at J, with 9 bases between. The CDR3 region has the DNA TGCGCCAGCAGGGGGGGGAGCTCTGGAAACACCATATATTTT. Translating it yields CASRGGSSGNTIYF.

The V and J genes are TRBV5-1 and TRBJ2-1, with 10 nucleotides matching TRBD2. Per the germline V gene, CDR1 is SGHRS and CDR2 is YFSETQ. The CDR3 consists of 18 residues. V gave up 0 bases and J gave up 0 bases; unmatched junction bases: 6. This CDR3 is CASSLGTSGYSSYNEQFF. The CDR3, as DNA: TGCGCCAGCAGCTTGGGGACTAGCGGTTATAGCTCCTACAATGAGCAGTTCTTC.

CDR3 protein: CASSVGRVDTEAFF. DNA of the CDR3: TGTGCCAGCAGCGTGGGCCGGGTGGACACTGAAGCTTTCTTT. This chain joins TRBV9 and TRBJ1-1; D call uncertain. V was trimmed by 2 bases and J by 3 bases, leaving 11 bases between them. CDR1 is SGDLS, CDR2 YYNGEE, per germline. CDR3 size: 14 residues.

This clone was picked up one time. This chain links TRBV2 with TRBJ2-1; D unresolved. V was clipped by 2 bases and J by 3 bases, with 8 bases between them. This CDR3 has 14 amino acids. CDR1 is SNHLY, CDR2 FYNNEI, per germline. CDR3 region: CASSETSVYNEQFF. The DNA for the CDR3 is TGTGCCAGCAGTGAAACGTCAGTCTACAATGAGCAGTTCTTC.

J is TRBJ2-3 and V is TRBV10-3; perhaps TRBD2 as D (5 bases). V was clipped by 2 bases and J by 1 base, with 13 bases between them. Germline assignment: CDR1 ENHRY and CDR2 SYGVKD. This CDR3 contains 16 residues. CDR3 nucleotides: TGTGCCATCAGTGAGCTGGCGGGTGGTGGCACAGATACGCAGTATTTT. This sequence encodes CAISELAGGGTDTQYF.

The V and J genes are TRBV10-3 and TRBJ2-7; TRBD2 matches 11 bases. From germline, CDR1 is ENHRY and CDR2 SYGVKD. Unmatched junction bases numbered 18, after V lost 0 bases and J lost 2 bases. This CDR3 contains 21 residues. CDR3 nucleotides: TGTGCCATCAGTGAGTCGAATTCCGGCTCAGCTAGCGGGAGGAACACCTACGAGCAGTACTTC. Protein product: CAISESNSGSASGRNTYEQYF.

The CDR3 sequence is CASSERQLLSGANVLTF. CDR3 nucleotides: TGTGCCAGCAGTGAAAGACAGCTCCTCTCTGGGGCCAACGTCCTGACTTTC. J is TRBJ2-6 and V is TRBV6-1; tentatively, D is TRBD1 (5 bases). Trimming left V 2 bases short and J 0 bases short, with 11 bases between. Germline-derived CDR1 and CDR2 are MNHNS and SASEGT. The CDR3 has 17 amino acids.

The DNA of the CDR3 is TGTGCCAGCAGCGCTCCAGGGGGTGCCACTGAAGCTTTCTTT. Protein: CASSAPGGATEAFF. The chain joins TRBV9 to TRBJ1-1, with 7 positions matching TRBD1. Trimming removed 3 bases from V and 4 bases from J; junction bases left unmatched: 6. Per germline, CDR1 SGDLS and CDR2 YYNGEE. The CDR3 extends over 14 amino acids.

This clone was seen a single time. The V call is TRBV5-1, the J call TRBJ1-6, with a possible D match to TRBD1 (5 bases). The CDR3 has 18 amino acids. Germline V lookup: CDR1 SGHRS, CDR2 YFSETQ. V gave up 4 bases and J gave up 6 bases, with 23 bases separating them. CDR3 in amino acids: CASSLDPGTSYGNSPLHF. The CDR3 DNA is TGCGCCAGCAGCCTAGATCCGGGGACCAGCTATGGTAATTCACCCCTCCACTTT.

This clone was counted only a few times. The V call is TRBV10-3, the J call TRBJ1-6; weak D call: TRBD1 (5 bases). V dropped 0 bases and J dropped 8 bases, with 14 bases sitting between them. Germline-derived CDR1 and CDR2 are ENHRY and SYGVKD. CDR3 length equals 16 residues. In DNA, the CDR3 is TGTGCCATCAGTGAGTCGAGGCAGGGCGGTGATTCACCCCTCCACTTT. It codes for CAISESRQGGDSPLHF.

The V and J genes are TRBV19 and TRBJ1-3, with D maybe TRBD1 (5 bases). CDR3 size: 14 residues. V shed 7 bases and J shed 0 bases, with 10 bases lying between them. Germline V gene data show CDR1 as LNHDA and CDR2 as SQIVND (reference sequence). The CDR3 DNA sequence: TGTGCCAGTAAAAAAGGGGCCTCTGGAAACACCATATATTTT. It translates to CASKKGASGNTIYF. Full variable domain (outside the CDR3, taken from reference TRBV19 and TRBJ1-3): DGGITQSPKYLFRKEGQNVTLSCEQNLNHDAMYWYRQDPGQGLRLIYYSQIVNDFQKGDIAEGYSVSREKKESFPLTVTSAQKNPTAFYLCASKKGASGNTIYFGEGSWLTVV.

This rearrangement joins TRBV5-3 to TRBJ2-1; D gene uncertain. TRBV5-3 is annotated as an ORF whose role is uncertain. V gave up 0 bases and J gave up 16 bases, with 8 bases separating them. The CDR3 is 10 amino acids. The CDR3 DNA is TGTGCCAGAAGCTTGGGGCTTGTATTCTTC. This codes for CARSLGLVFF.

The chain uses TRBV9 and TRBJ2-7; weak D call: TRBD1 (6 bases). V lost 0 bases, J lost 6 bases, and 7 bases lay in between. Germline CDR1 SGDLS, CDR2 YYNGEE. This CDR3 is built from 12 residues. CDR3: CASSVVGGEQYF. For the CDR3, the DNA is TGTGCCAGCAGCGTAGTAGGGGGCGAGCAGTACTTC.

The chain uses TRBV10-1 and TRBJ1-2; 7 bases fit TRBD1. The CDR3 length is 15 residues. V lost 7 bases, J lost 4 bases, and 12 bases stayed unmatched. Germline CDR1 and CDR2: WNHNN and SYGVQD (reference sequence). Here the CDR3 DNA reads TGCGCCAGCAAAATCAGGGGGGGATACAGCTATGGCTACACCTTC. Amino acid sequence: CASKIRGGYSYGYTF.

The chain is built from TRBV4-3 and TRBJ2-4; D is uncertain. Germline-derived CDR1 and CDR2 are LGHNA and YSLEER. The length of the CDR3 is 18 residues. Trimming stripped 4 bases from V and 0 bases from J, with 19 bases between. The CDR3 DNA follows: TGCGCCAGCAGCCCCCGGGTAGTGGGCCCCTCAGCCAAAAACATTCAGTACTTC. Protein: CASSPRVVGPSAKNIQYF.